The clone carrying this T cell receptor beta chain was seen ten or more times. Its antigen is unknown. The CDR3 has 14 residues. Trimming shortened V by 0 bases and J by 2 bases, and 8 bases separated the two germline ends. CDR1 is LGHNA, CDR2 YSLEER, per germline. This sample was taken from a study of spatial heterogeneity in lung cancer. TCRdb re-called the 5' RACE reads with MiXCR, one entry per CDR3 protein. The sample has more than 7,500 distinct CDR3 sequences; around 5.1% are singletons. Time point indicated: sample taken at primary tumor resection. Notes on the study in general: Tumors with more nonsynonymous mutations had more expanded intratumoral alpha and beta TCRs.

This specimen was lung tumor tissue, taken at surgery. The receptor's source is a female donor with early-stage non-small cell lung cancer. The chain joins TRBV4-3 to TRBJ2-7; D not certain. In nucleotides, the CDR3 is TGCGCCAGCAGCCAAGATCGGGTAGCCTACGAGCAGTACTTC. Amino acids: CASSQDRVAYEQYF.